The 24 T cell receptor beta chains below come from one sample, sequenced in a study of blood T cell repertoires in COVID-19. Profiled with immunoSEQ multiplex PCR; TCRdb holds only in-frame clones, not every one. The sample has 150,000 or so clones; around 90% are singletons. The material sequenced was peripheral blood. Receptors originate from a man in his sixties with acute or convalescent COVID-19.

This clone appeared a single time. The chain combines TRBV9 with TRBJ1-2; TRBD1 matches at 8 bases. V lost 4 bases to trimming and J lost 7 bases; unmatched junction nucleotides: 12. The CDR3 totals 15 residues. CDR1 and CDR2 (germline): SGDLS, YYNGEE. The CDR3 DNA is TGTGCCAGCAGCCCTCAGGACAGGGAGCTTGGTGGCTACACCTTC. It yields the protein CASSPQDRELGGYTF. The full variable domain, with the rest looked up from reference TRBV9 and TRBJ1-2, is DSGVTQTPKHLITATGQRVTLRCSPRSGDLSVYWYQQSLDQGLQFLIQYYNGEERAKGNILERFSAQQFPDLHSELNLSSLELGDSALYFCASSPQDRELGGYTFGSGTRLTVV.

Worth noting for this clone: Other nucleotide sequences from this sample produce the same CDR3. The chain has TRBV7-9 and TRBJ1-1, with a weak D call TRBD1 (5 bases). V lost 3 bases and J lost 4, with 9 bases in between. CDR1 is SEHNR and CDR2 is FQNEAQ in the germline V gene (reference sequence). CDR3 length equals 13 residues. The CDR3 protein is CASSLGGGTEAFF. Here the CDR3 DNA reads TGTGCCAGCAGCTTGGGCGGGGGCACTGAAGCTTTCTTT.

The rearrangement uses TRBV5-1 and TRBJ2-7; D is uncertain. The CDR3 spans 14 residues. Germline V CDR1 and CDR2: SGHRS, YFSETQ. The V and J ends lost 3 bases and 0 bases respectively, with 10 bases between them. The CDR3 nucleotides are TGCGCCAGCAGCTCCAGGCCCAGCTCCTACGAGCAGTACTTC. It is translated as CASSSRPSSYEQYF.

The chain has TRBV6-4 and TRBJ2-1, with TRBD2 matching 7 bases. This CDR3 has 17 residues. Losses at the gene ends were 6 bases for V and 2 bases for J; bases not matched to a gene: 13. CDR1 is MRHNA and CDR2 is SNTAGT in the germline V gene. CDR3 DNA: TGTGCCAGCAGCCATCGTGGTGGTAGCGGGCCCTACAATGAGCAGTTCTTC. This translates into CASSHRGGSGPYNEQFF.

This clone was seen only once. The chain has TRBV5-1 and TRBJ1-5; 8 bases are a match to TRBD1. The V gene end was trimmed by 2 bases and the J gene end by 7 bases; junction bases not matched to a gene: 5. Germline CDR1 is SGHRS and CDR2 is YFSETQ. The CDR3 sequence is 14 residues long. CDR3 protein: CASSFGQGGQPQHF. In nucleotides, the CDR3 is TGCGCCAGCAGCTTCGGACAGGGCGGCCAGCCCCAGCATTTT. Based on the CDR3 plus reference TRBV5-1 and TRBJ1-5, the full variable domain is KAGVTQTPRYLIKTRGQQVTLSCSPISGHRSVSWYQQTPGQGLQFLFEYFSETQRNKGNFPGRFSGRQFSNSRSEMNVSTLELGDSALYLCASSFGQGGQPQHFGDGTRLSIL.

V is TRBV7-9 and J is TRBJ1-1; TRBD1 is a possible D gene (5 bases). The CDR3 is 18 amino acids. CDR1 SEHNR and CDR2 FQNEAQ come from the germline V gene (reference sequence). Trimming removed 4 bases from V and 4 bases from J, with 25 bases in between. The CDR3 DNA reads as TGTGCCAGCAGCTCCCCTCCCGGGACTCTCTCGTCGAGCACTGAAGCTTTCTTT. Translating it yields CASSSPPGTLSSSTEAFF.

This clone was seen a single time. The V call is TRBV24-1, the J call TRBJ2-1; possible D gene TRBD1, 6 bases. This CDR3 contains 15 residues. Germline V gives CDR1 KGHDR, CDR2 SFDVKD. Trimming took off 3 bases at V and 6 bases at J, with 14 bases between the two ends. This CDR3 is CATSDPVLGGNEQFF. In DNA, the CDR3 is TGTGCCACCAGTGATCCGGTCCTAGGGGGCAATGAGCAGTTCTTC.

The chain has TRBV19 and TRBJ2-7; 11 bases fit TRBD1. CDR1 is LNHDA, CDR2 SQIVND, per germline (reference sequence). J gave up 3 bases and V 5 bases, and 6 bases lay outside the gene matches. The CDR3 runs 15 residues. The CDR3 coding sequence is TGTGCCAGTAGTCACGGACAGGGGGCCAACTACGAGCAGTACGTC. Translation gives CASSHGQGANYEQYV.

The chain employs TRBV10-3 and TRBJ2-5, with D possibly TRBD2 on 5 matching bases. This CDR3 has 13 residues. V lost 6 bases, J lost 5 bases, and 13 bases lay in between. Germline-derived CDR1 and CDR2 are ENHRY and SYGVKD. The DNA for the CDR3 is TGTGCCATCAGGCCCCCGGGAAGGGAGACCCAGTACTTC. It encodes CAIRPPGRETQYF.

The chain uses TRBV28 and TRBJ2-7; TRBD1 matches 7 bases. Germline V gives CDR1 MDHEN, CDR2 SYDVKM. With 5 bases clipped from V and 5 bases from J, the junction kept 3 bases outside the gene matches. The CDR3 contains 12 residues. CDR3 amino acids: CASSDRENEQYF. The CDR3, as DNA: TGTGCCAGCAGTGACAGGGAGAACGAGCAGTACTTC.

The chain links TRBV9 to TRBJ2-2; D possibly corresponds to TRBD2 (5 bases). This CDR3 contains 14 residues. Trimming took 7 bases from V and 1 from J, leaving 11 bases between them. CDR1 is SGDLS and CDR2 is YYNGEE in the germline V gene. This chain's CDR3 is CASRSAGNTGELFF. CDR3 DNA: TGTGCCAGCCGATCGGCGGGGAACACCGGGGAGCTGTTTTTT. The full variable domain, rest sourced from reference TRBV9 and TRBJ2-2, is DSGVTQTPKHLITATGQRVTLRCSPRSGDLSVYWYQQSLDQGLQFLIQYYNGEERAKGNILERFSAQQFPDLHSELNLSSLELGDSALYFCASRSAGNTGELFFGEGSRLTVL.

The rearrangement joins TRBV7-3 to TRBJ1-1; 10 bases fit TRBD1. The CDR3 has 13 residues. The V gene's germline CDR1 is SGHTA and CDR2 FQGTGA. The V segment lost 5 bases and the J segment 11 bases; nucleotides outside the gene matches: 8. CDR3 nucleotides: TGTGCCAGCAGCACAAGGACAGGGGGTGAGGCTTTCTTT. Translation gives CASSTRTGGEAFF.

The chain combines TRBV20-1 with TRBJ1-1; TRBD1 matches at 10 bases. The CDR3 runs 15 residues. V was pared by 3 bases and J by 1 base, with 5 bases of the junction left unmatched. Germline lookup yields CDR1 DFQATT and CDR2 SNEGSKA (reference sequence). CDR3: CSASDRGRGNTEAFF. In DNA form, the CDR3 reads TGCAGTGCTAGTGACAGGGGGCGTGGGAACACTGAAGCTTTCTTT.

The V and J genes are TRBV7-2 and TRBJ2-3; 13 nucleotides line up with TRBD2. CDR1 SGHTA and CDR2 FQGNSA come from the germline V gene. The ends lost 4 bases at V and 7 bases at J; junction bases unmatched: 8. This CDR3 region has 16 residues. CDR3 in DNA: TGTGCCAGCAGCTCAACGACTAGCGGGGGGCTGTATACGCAGTATTTT. This translates into CASSSTTSGGLYTQYF.

The CDR3 sequence: CASRPGQNSNQPQHF. The CDR3 DNA sequence: TGCGCCAGCAGGCCGGGACAAAATAGCAATCAGCCCCAGCATTTT. V usage is TRBV5-1 and J usage is TRBJ1-5, with D maybe TRBD1 (6 bases). CDR1 and CDR2 from the germline V gene are SGHRS and YFSETQ. Trimming left V 5 bases short and J 0 bases short, with 12 bases between. CDR3 size: 15 residues.

The rearrangement joins TRBV7-9 to TRBJ2-5; a possible D gene is TRBD2 (5 bases). Germline V gives CDR1 SEHNR, CDR2 FQNEAQ (reference sequence). The V end lost 0 bases, the J end lost 4 bases, and 15 bases lay between the germline ends. There are 16 residues in the CDR3. The CDR3 nucleotides are TGTGCCAGCAGCTTAGCGGTTCGGGAAATACCAGAGACCCAGTACTTC. Its translation: CASSLAVREIPETQYF.

This clone was found once. This sequence joins TRBV30 and TRBJ1-5; the D gene is possibly TRBD1 (5 bases). In germline, CDR1 is GTSNPN, CDR2 SVGIG (reference sequence). The CDR3 length is 15 residues. Deletions cut 4 bases from V and 0 bases from J, with 13 bases between. For the CDR3, the DNA is TGTGCCTGGACGGCAGGGTCCCATAGCAATCAGCCCCAGCATTTT. This encodes CAWTAGSHSNQPQHF. Combining the CDR3 with reference TRBV30 and TRBJ1-5 gives the whole variable domain SQTIHQWPATLVQPVGSPLSLECTVEGTSNPNLYWYRQAAGRGLQLLFYSVGIGQISSEVPQNLSASRPQDRQFILSSKKLLLSDSGFYLCAWTAGSHSNQPQHFGDGTRLSIL.

The chain is built from TRBV19 and TRBJ1-1; 8 bases fit TRBD1. This CDR3 has 14 amino acids. V shed 7 bases and J 4 bases; nucleotides not matched to a gene: 8. The germline V gene has CDR1 LNHDA and CDR2 SQIVND (reference sequence). The CDR3 sequence: CASTKRTGSTEAFF. Written as DNA, the CDR3 is TGTGCCAGTACCAAAAGGACAGGGAGCACTGAAGCTTTCTTT.

This chain links TRBV2 with TRBJ1-4, with a possible D match to TRBD1 (5 bases). The CDR3 totals 14 residues. Germline V lookup: CDR1 SNHLY, CDR2 FYNNEI. Trimming cost V 6 bases and J 4 bases, with 12 bases left between them. The CDR3 nucleotides read TGTGCCAGCAGCCATGACAGACTTAATGAAAAACTGTTTTTT. Amino acid sequence: CASSHDRLNEKLFF.

J is TRBJ1-5 and V is TRBV19; D remains unclear. Germline-derived CDR1 and CDR2 are LNHDA and SQIVND (reference sequence). The CDR3 has 15 amino acids. V was pared by 4 bases and J by 2 bases, with 12 bases between. The CDR3 sequence is CASSSSGMGNQPQHF. In nucleotides, the CDR3 is TGTGCCAGTAGTAGCTCAGGAATGGGCAATCAGCCCCAGCATTTT. The variable domain in full, with the rest retrieved from reference TRBV19 and TRBJ1-5, is DGGITQSPKYLFRKEGQNVTLSCEQNLNHDAMYWYRQDPGQGLRLIYYSQIVNDFQKGDIAEGYSVSREKKESFPLTVTSAQKNPTAFYLCASSSSGMGNQPQHFGDGTRLSIL.

The rearrangement links TRBV27 to TRBJ1-2; 7 bases agree with TRBD1. From germline, CDR1 is MNHEY and CDR2 SMNVEV (reference sequence). The CDR3 covers 13 residues. Unmatched junction bases numbered 8, after V lost 5 bases and J lost 8 bases. CDR3 nucleotides: TGTGCCAGCAGTAAGGGACAGCGAAAGGGCTACACCTTC. Protein: CASSKGQRKGYTF.

The genes are TRBV7-6 and TRBJ1-1; D is ambiguous. The CDR3 loop spans 13 amino acids. V lost 1 base and J 6 bases, leaving 9 bases between the germline ends. Germline V gene data show CDR1 as SGHVS and CDR2 as FNYEAQ. CDR3 in amino acids: CASSLGGESEAFF. For the CDR3, the DNA is TGTGCCAGCAGCTTAGGCGGGGAATCTGAAGCTTTCTTT.

The chain combines TRBV5-1 with TRBJ1-3; 9 nucleotides align to TRBD1. With V trimmed by 0 bases and J by 1 base, 8 bases remained unmatched. CDR1 SGHRS and CDR2 YFSETQ come from the germline V gene. This CDR3 region has 18 residues. CDR3: CASSLAGTGTQSGNTIYF. CDR3 sequence (DNA): TGCGCCAGCAGCTTGGCGGGGACAGGGACCCAATCTGGAAACACCATATATTTT.

The J gene is TRBJ2-1, the V gene TRBV7-2, with D perhaps matching TRBD1 (5 bases). Trimming removed 2 bases from V and 3 bases from J, with 11 bases in between. Germline V gene lookup returns CDR1 SGHTA and CDR2 FQGNSA. The CDR3 runs 15 residues. CDR3 region: CASSLPTGLYNEQFF. CDR3 coding DNA: TGTGCCAGCAGCTTACCAACAGGCCTCTACAATGAGCAGTTCTTC.